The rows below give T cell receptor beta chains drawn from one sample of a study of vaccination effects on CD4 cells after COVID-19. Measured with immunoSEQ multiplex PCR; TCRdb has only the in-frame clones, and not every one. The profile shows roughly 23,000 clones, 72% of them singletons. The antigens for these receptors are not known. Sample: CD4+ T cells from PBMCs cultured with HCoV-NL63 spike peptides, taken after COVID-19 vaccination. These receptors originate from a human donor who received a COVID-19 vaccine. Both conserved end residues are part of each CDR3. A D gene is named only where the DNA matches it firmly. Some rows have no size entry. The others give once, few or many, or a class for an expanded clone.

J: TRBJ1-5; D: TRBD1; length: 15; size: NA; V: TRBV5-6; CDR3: CASSLWDRAYQPQHF; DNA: TGTGCCAGCAGCTTATGGGACAGGGCGTACCAGCCCCAGCATTTT
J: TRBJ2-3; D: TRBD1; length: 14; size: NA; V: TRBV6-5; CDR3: CASGGQGARDTQYF; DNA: TGTGCCAGCGGGGGACAGGGGGCGCGAGATACGCAGTATTTT
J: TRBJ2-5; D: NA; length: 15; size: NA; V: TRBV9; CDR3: CASSVDRRLEETQYF; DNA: TGTGCCAGCAGCGTAGATCGACGCCTCGAAGAGACCCAGTACTTC
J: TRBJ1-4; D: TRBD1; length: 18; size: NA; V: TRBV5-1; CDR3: CASSLGGGVGGDGEKLFF; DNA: TGCGCCAGCAGCTTGGGTGGAGGGGTAGGGGGCGACGGTGAAAAACTGTTTTTT
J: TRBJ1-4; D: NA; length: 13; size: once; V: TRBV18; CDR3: CASSPSGAEKLFF; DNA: TGTGCCAGCTCACCCTCGGGAGCAGAAAAACTGTTTTTT
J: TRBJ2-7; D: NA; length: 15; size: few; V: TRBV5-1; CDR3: CASSTGRSGAYEQYF; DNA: TGCGCCAGCAGCACGGGACGGTCTGGGGCCTACGAGCAGTACTTC
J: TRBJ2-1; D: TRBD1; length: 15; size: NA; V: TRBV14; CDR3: CASSRPGQGHNEQFF; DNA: TGTGCCAGCAGCCGACCGGGACAGGGCCACAATGAGCAGTTCTTC
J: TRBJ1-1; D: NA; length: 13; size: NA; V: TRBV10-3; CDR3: CAISTGLNTEAFF; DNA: TGTGCCATCAGTACCGGGCTCAACACTGAAGCTTTCTTT
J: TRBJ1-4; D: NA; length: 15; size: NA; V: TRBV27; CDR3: CASSLRKAVGEKLFF; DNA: TGTGCCAGCAGCCTACGGAAAGCTGTAGGGGAAAAACTGTTTTTT
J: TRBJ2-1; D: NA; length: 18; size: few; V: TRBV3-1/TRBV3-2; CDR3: CASSQEGIQVTPYNEQFF; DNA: TGTGCCAGCAGCCAAGAGGGGATACAGGTAACCCCTTACAATGAGCAGTTCTTC
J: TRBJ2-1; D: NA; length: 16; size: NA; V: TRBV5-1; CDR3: CASSLVSGLGWNEQFF; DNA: TGCGCCAGCAGCTTGGTATCGGGTCTAGGCTGGAATGAGCAGTTCTTC
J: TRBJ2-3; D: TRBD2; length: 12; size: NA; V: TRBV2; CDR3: CASSDRLAWQYF; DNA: TGTGCCAGCAGTGATCGACTAGCATGGCAGTATTTT
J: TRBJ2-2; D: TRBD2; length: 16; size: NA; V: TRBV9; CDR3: CASSGAGDANTGELFF; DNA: TGTGCCAGCAGCGGAGCGGGAGACGCGAACACCGGGGAGCTGTTTTTT
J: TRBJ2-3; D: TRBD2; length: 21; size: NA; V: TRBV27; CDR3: CASKPPPPSGAGGGLTDTQYF; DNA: TGTGCCAGTAAACCCCCCCCGCCTAGCGGGGCAGGGGGTGGGCTCACAGATACGCAGTATTTT
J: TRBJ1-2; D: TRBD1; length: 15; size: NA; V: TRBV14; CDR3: CASSPTPTGGMGYTF; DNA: TGTGCCAGCAGCCCCACCCCCACAGGGGGCATGGGCTACACCTTC
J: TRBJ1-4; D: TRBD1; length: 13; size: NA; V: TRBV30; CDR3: CAGDRATNEKLFF; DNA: TGTGCCGGGGACAGAGCAACTAATGAAAAACTGTTTTTT
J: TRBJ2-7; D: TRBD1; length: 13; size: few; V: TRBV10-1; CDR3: CASSRGQAYEQYF; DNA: TGCGCCAGCAGCCGGGGACAGGCCTACGAGCAGTACTTC
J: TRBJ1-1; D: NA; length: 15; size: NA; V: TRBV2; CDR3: CAGGSFGRAVNEAFF; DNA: TGTGCCGGAGGGTCGTTTGGCAGGGCGGTTAATGAAGCTTTCTTT
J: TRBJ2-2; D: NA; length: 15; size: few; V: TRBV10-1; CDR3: CASRGGLGDTGELFF; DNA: TGCGCCAGCAGGGGTGGATTGGGGGACACCGGGGAGCTGTTTTTT
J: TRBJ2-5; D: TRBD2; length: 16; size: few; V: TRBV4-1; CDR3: CASSPEAGGTQETQYF; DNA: TGCGCCAGCAGCCCAGAAGCGGGAGGCACGCAAGAGACCCAGTACTTC
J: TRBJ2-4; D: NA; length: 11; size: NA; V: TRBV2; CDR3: CASSVGDIQYF; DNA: TGTGCCAGCAGTGTAGGCGACATTCAGTACTTC
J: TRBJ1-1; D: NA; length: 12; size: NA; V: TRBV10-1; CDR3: CASSDQNTEAFF; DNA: TGCGCCAGCAGTGACCAGAACACTGAAGCTTTCTTT
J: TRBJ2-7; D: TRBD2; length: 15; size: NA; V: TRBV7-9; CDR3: CASSLVSGRAYEQYF; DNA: TGTGCCAGCAGCTTAGTGTCAGGGAGGGCCTACGAGCAGTACTTC
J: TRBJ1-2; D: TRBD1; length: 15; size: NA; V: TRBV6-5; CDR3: CASGGTGTANYGYTF; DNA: TGTGCCAGCGGAGGGACCGGGACAGCTAACTATGGCTACACCTTC
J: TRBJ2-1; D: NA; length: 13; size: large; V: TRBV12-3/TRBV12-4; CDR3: CASRLRFHNEQFF; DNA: TGTGCCAGCAGGTTAAGGTTCCACAATGAGCAGTTCTTC
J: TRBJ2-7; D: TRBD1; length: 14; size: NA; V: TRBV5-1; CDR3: CASKGGTGAYEQYF; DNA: TGCGCCAGCAAGGGCGGGACAGGTGCCTACGAGCAGTACTTC
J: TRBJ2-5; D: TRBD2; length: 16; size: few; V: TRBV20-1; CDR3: CSASALLAGNQETQYF; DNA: TGCAGTGCTAGTGCCCTACTAGCGGGTAACCAAGAGACCCAGTACTTC
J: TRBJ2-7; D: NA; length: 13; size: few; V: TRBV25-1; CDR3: CASRPTGSYEQYF; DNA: TGTGCCAGCAGGCCCACAGGCTCCTACGAGCAGTACTTC
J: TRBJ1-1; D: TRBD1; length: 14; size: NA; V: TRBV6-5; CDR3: CATRGLAKNTEAFF; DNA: TGTGCCACAAGGGGGCTTGCTAAGAACACTGAAGCTTTCTTT
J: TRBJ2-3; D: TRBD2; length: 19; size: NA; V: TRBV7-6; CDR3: CASSLLAGLAGSGRGTQYF; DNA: TGTGCCAGCAGCTTACTCGCGGGACTAGCGGGGTCGGGGAGAGGTACGCAGTATTTT
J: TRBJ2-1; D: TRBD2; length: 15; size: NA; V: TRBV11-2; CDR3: CASSLERGAGNEQFF; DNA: TGTGCCAGCAGCTTAGAGCGGGGGGCGGGCAATGAGCAGTTCTTC
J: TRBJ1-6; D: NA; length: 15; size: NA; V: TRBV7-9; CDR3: CAPPPGAKHNSPLHF; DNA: TGTGCCCCCCCGCCAGGGGCTAAACATAATTCACCCCTCCACTTT
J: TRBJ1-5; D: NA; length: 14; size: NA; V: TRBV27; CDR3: CASSLAGAGQPQHF; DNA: TGTGCCAGCAGTTTAGCAGGGGCCGGGCAGCCCCAGCATTTT
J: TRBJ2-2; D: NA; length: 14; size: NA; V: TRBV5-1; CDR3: CASSAETNTGELFF; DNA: TGCGCCAGTTCAGCGGAGACGAACACCGGGGAGCTGTTTTTT
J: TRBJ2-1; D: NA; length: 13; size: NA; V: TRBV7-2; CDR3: CASSNSGPNEQFF; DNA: TGTGCCAGCAGCAACTCAGGACCCAATGAGCAGTTCTTC
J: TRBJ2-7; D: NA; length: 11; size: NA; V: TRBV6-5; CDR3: CASSRTYEQYF; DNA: TGTGCCAGCAGCCGGACCTACGAGCAGTACTTC
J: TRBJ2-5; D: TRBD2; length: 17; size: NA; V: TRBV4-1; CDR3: CASSWGGGGGGRETQYF; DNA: TGCGCCAGCAGTTGGGGTGGTGGCGGGGGAGGGCGGGAGACCCAGTACTTC
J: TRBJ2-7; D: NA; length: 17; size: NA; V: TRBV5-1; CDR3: CASSSRLGRRLNYEQYF; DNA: TGCGCCAGCAGTTCACGGCTGGGGAGGAGGTTGAATTACGAGCAGTACTTC
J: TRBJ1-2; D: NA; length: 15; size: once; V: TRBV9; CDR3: CASSPPGLGNYGYTF; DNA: TGTGCCAGCAGCCCCCCGGGGTTGGGGAACTATGGCTACACCTTC
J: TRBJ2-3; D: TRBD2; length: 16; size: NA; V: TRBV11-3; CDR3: CASSPRLAGEGDTQYF; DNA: TGTGCCAGCAGCCCCAGACTAGCGGGAGAAGGAGATACGCAGTATTTT
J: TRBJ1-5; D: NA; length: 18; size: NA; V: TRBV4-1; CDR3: CASSQGSWGRRTNQPQHF; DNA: TGCGCCAGCAGCCAAGGAAGTTGGGGGCGGAGAACCAATCAGCCCCAGCATTTT
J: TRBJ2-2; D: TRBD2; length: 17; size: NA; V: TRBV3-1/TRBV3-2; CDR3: CASSQGGLWGNTGELFF; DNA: TGTGCCAGCAGCCAGGGGGGGTTGTGGGGAAACACCGGGGAGCTGTTTTTT
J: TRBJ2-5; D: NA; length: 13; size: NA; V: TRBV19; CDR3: CASSGSDQETQYF; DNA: TGTGCCAGTAGCGGATCTGACCAAGAGACCCAGTACTTC
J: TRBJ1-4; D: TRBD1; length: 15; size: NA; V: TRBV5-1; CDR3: CASSLATGANEKLFF; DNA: TGCGCCAGCAGCTTGGCGACAGGGGCGAATGAAAAACTGTTTTTT
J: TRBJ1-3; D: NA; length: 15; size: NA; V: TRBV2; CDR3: CASSLQVHSGNTIYF; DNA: TGTGCCAGCAGTCTACAGGTCCACTCTGGAAACACCATATATTTT
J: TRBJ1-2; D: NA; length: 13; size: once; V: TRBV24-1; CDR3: CATSDPGRNGYTF; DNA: TGTGCCACCAGTGATCCCGGGCGGAATGGCTACACCTTC
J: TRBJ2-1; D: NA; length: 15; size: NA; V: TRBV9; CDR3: CASSGRASEEREQFF; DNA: TGTGCCAGCAGCGGCCGGGCTAGCGAAGAGAGGGAGCAGTTCTTC
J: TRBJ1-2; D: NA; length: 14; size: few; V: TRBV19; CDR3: CASSIEGSNYGYTF; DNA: TGTGCCAGTAGTATCGAAGGTTCAAACTATGGCTACACCTTC
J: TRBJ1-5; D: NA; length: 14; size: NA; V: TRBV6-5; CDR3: CAATRTYSNQPQHF; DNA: TGTGCCGCAACAAGGACTTATAGCAATCAGCCCCAGCATTTT
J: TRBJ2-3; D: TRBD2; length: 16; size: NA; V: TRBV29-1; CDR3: CSVVPRGAGGTDTQYF; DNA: TGCAGCGTTGTACCCCGTGGGGCGGGAGGGACAGATACGCAGTATTTT
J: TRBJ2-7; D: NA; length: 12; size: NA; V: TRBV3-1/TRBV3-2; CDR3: CASSHALREQYF; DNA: TGTGCCAGCAGCCACGCCCTCCGAGAGCAGTACTTC
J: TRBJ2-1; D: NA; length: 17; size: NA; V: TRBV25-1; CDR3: CASSSTLGGVVYNEQFF; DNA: TGTGCCAGCAGTTCAACCCTCGGGGGAGTTGTCTACAATGAGCAGTTCTTC
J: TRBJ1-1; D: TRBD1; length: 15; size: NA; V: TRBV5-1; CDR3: CASSSPQGASTEAFF; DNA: TGCGCCAGCAGCTCCCCACAGGGGGCAAGCACTGAAGCTTTCTTT
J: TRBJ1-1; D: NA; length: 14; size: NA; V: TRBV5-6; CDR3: CASSFTGINTEAFF; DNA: TGTGCCAGCAGCTTCACAGGGATCAACACTGAAGCTTTCTTT
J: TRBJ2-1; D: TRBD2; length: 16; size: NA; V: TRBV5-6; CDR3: CASRRGLAGFYNEQFF; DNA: TGTGCCAGCAGGCGAGGACTAGCGGGGTTCTACAATGAGCAGTTCTTC
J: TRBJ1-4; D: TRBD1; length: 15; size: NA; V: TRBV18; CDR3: CASSSPGQVNEKLFF; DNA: TGTGCCAGCTCATCCCCGGGACAGGTTAATGAAAAACTGTTTTTT